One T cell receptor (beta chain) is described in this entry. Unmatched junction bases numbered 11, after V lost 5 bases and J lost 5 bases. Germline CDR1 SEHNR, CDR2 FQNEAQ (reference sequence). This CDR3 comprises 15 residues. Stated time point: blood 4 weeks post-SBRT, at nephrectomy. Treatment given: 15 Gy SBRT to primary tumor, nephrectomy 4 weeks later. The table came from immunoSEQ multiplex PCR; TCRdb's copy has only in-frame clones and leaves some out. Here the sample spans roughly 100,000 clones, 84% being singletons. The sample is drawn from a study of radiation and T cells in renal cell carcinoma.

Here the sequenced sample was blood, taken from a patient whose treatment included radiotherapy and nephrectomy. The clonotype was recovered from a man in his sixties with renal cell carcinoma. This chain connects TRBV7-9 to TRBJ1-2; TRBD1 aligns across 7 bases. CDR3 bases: TGTGCCAGCAGCGTAGGCGGACAGGTTTTTTATGGCTACACCTTC. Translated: CASSVGGQVFYGYTF.